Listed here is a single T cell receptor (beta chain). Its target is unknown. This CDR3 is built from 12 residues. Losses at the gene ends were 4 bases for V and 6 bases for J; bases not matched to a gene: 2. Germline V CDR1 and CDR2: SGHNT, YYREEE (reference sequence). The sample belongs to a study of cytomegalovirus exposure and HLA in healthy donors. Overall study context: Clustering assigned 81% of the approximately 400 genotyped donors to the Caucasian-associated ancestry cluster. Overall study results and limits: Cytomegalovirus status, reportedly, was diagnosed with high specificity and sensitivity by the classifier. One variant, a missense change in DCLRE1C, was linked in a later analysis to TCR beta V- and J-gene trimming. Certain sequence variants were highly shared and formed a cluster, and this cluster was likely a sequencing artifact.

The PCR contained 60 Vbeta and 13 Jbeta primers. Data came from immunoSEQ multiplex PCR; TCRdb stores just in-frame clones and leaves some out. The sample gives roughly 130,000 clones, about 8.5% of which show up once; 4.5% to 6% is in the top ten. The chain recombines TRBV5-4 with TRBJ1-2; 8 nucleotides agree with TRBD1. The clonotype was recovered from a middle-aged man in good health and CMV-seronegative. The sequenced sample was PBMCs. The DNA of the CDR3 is TGTGCCAGCAGCGTGACAGGGGATGGCTACACCTTC. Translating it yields CASSVTGDGYTF.